This T cell receptor (beta chain) was identified in a study of blood T cell repertoires in COVID-19. As processed by the authors: It was from reference gene primer amplification that nucleated cell counts were estimated. Some clones are missing from TCRdb's copy, which holds only in-frame ones; the method was immunoSEQ multiplex PCR. V, J and clone size reflect that table, while D and trimming were determined from the DNA. This table holds about 150,000 clones, 82% found once. V dropped 1 base and J dropped 6; count of bases not matched to a gene: 3. The length of the CDR3 is 14 residues. CDR1 is SGHTA, CDR2 FQGTGA, per germline.

The sequence came from a human donor with acute or convalescent COVID-19. The donor label of this sample is uncertain. Sequencing used peripheral blood. The chain links TRBV7-3 to TRBJ2-3, with TRBD1 identical over 8 bases. The CDR3 sequence is CASSLIRGRDTQYF. DNA for the CDR3: TGTGCCAGCAGCTTAATCAGGGGGCGGGATACGCAGTATTTT.